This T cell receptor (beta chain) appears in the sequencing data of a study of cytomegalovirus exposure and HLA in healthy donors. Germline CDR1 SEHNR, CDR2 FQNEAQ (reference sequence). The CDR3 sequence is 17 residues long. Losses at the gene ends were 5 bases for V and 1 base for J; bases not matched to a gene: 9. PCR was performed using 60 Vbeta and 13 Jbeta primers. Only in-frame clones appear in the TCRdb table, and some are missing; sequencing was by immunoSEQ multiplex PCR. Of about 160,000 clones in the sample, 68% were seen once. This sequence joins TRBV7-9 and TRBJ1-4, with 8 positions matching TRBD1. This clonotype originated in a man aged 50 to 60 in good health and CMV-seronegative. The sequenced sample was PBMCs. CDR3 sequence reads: CASSPYRGERTNEKLFF. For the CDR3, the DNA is TGTGCCAGCAGCCCCTACAGGGGGGAACGAACTAATGAAAAACTGTTTTTT.